What follows are 30 T cell receptor beta chains derived from one specimen sequenced in a study of T-cell memory formation after mild COVID-19 (dated by TCRdb to about 2021). The library relied on 5' RACE. The sequencer listed for this sample is Illumina NovaSeq 6000. TCRdb redid the processing of the public reads, applying fastp at Q25 and MiXCR, and retained in-frame beta chains. Rows merge per CDR3 protein into single entries with the most common DNA and genes. The sample records a few hundred thousand distinct CDR3 sequences, 25% of which are singletons. Of the sample, roughly an eighth is held by the ten largest clones. The material sequenced was PBMCs or a T cell subset sorted from them (not recorded which). Every receptor here comes from an adult woman who had mild COVID-19 (a few samples of this study predate the infection). The sample titles of this study are shuffled in the database, so cell type and time point are left out; the donor was told from shared clones.

This sequence joins TRBV20-1 and TRBJ1-1, with 8 bases identical to TRBD1. The V and J ends lost 2 bases and 5 bases, in that order; junction bases with no gene match: 10. CDR3 length: 15 residues. Germline CDR1 and CDR2: DFQATT and SNEGSKA (reference sequence). The CDR3: CSARSPGGAKTEAFF. CDR3 nucleotides: TGCAGTGCTAGAAGCCCAGGGGGCGCGAAGACTGAAGCTTTCTTT.

The rearrangement joins TRBV19 to TRBJ1-5, with D perhaps TRBD1 (5 bases). This CDR3 has 14 amino acids. Trimming removed 4 bases at V and 2 bases at J, with 9 bases between. Germline V lookup: CDR1 LNHDA, CDR2 SQIVND (reference sequence). The CDR3 spells CASSTPGGNQPQHF. CDR3 DNA sequence: TGTGCCAGTAGTACCCCGGGGGGCAATCAGCCCCAGCATTTT. Supplemented by reference TRBV19 and TRBJ1-5, the full variable domain reads DGGITQSPKYLFRKEGQNVTLSCEQNLNHDAMYWYRQDPGQGLRLIYYSQIVNDFQKGDIAEGYSVSREKKESFPLTVTSAQKNPTAFYLCASSTPGGNQPQHFGDGTRLSIL.

This clonotype was recorded at least ten times. The CDR3 DNA reads TGCGCCAGCAGCTCCAGCCTACCGGGAAGCACAGATACGCAGTATTTT. Translated: CASSSSLPGSTDTQYF. The chain links TRBV5-1 to TRBJ2-3, with D possibly matching TRBD2 (5 bases). Trimming took off 3 bases at V and 0 bases at J, with 14 bases between the two ends. The CDR3 sequence is 16 residues long. Germline CDR1 reads SGHRS; CDR2 reads YFSETQ.

This chain uses TRBV29-1 with TRBJ2-7; D gene ambiguous. V was cut by 2 bases and J by 4 bases, with 9 bases left in between. CDR3 size: 12 residues. CDR1 SQVTM and CDR2 ANQGSEA come from the germline V gene. The CDR3 bases are TGCAGCGTTGAAATCACAGAGTACGAGCAGTACTTC. This gives the protein CSVEITEYEQYF.

For the CDR3, the DNA is TGTGCCAGCAGGGGGGGGCGGACAGGGGTCGTCTCCTACGAGCAGTACTTC. It is translated as CASRGGRTGVVSYEQYF. This chain uses TRBV28 with TRBJ2-7, with 9 positions matching TRBD1. CDR1 is MDHEN and CDR2 is SYDVKM in the germline V gene. The length of the CDR3 is 17 residues. V shed 6 bases, J shed 0 bases, and the junction held 12 bases outside the gene matches.

J is TRBJ1-2 and V is TRBV24-1; TRBD1 is a possible D gene (5 bases). Germline values: CDR1 KGHDR, CDR2 SFDVKD. V was pared by 9 bases and J by 7 bases, with 20 bases between. The CDR3 has 14 amino acids. DNA of the CDR3: TGTGCCACCGCGGGGGAGGACCCCAGAGTTGGCTACACCTTC. Protein sequence: CATAGEDPRVGYTF.

This clonotype was found a few times. CDR3 loop: CASSWRDYPNTGELFF. As DNA, the CDR3 is TGTGCCAGCAGCTGGAGGGACTATCCTAACACCGGGGAGCTGTTTTTT. The V gene is TRBV5-6, the J gene TRBJ2-2; TRBD2 aligns across 7 bases. V dropped 3 bases and J dropped 2; count of bases not matched to a gene: 7. Looked up from germline, CDR1 is SGHDT and CDR2 is YYEEEE. The CDR3 is 16 amino acids.

This clonotype was recorded a few times. The V gene is TRBV14, the J gene TRBJ2-7; possibly TRBD1 for D (5 bases). This CDR3 contains 13 residues. The germline V gene encodes CDR1 SGHDN and CDR2 FVKESK. With 5 bases removed from V and 2 bases from J, the gap between germline ends came to 10 bases. CDR3 DNA sequence: TGTGCCAGCAGCTACGACAGAGCCTACGAGCAGTACTTC. It yields the protein CASSYDRAYEQYF.

This clonotype appeared a few times. The CDR3 DNA follows: TGTGCCAGCAGACCCGGGACAGGGGGTTGGAACACTGAAGCTTTCTTT. Translating gives CASRPGTGGWNTEAFF. This chain links TRBV28 with TRBJ1-1; 11 positions match TRBD1. Per the germline V gene, CDR1 is MDHEN and CDR2 is SYDVKM. V was clipped by 6 bases and J by 1 base; unmatched bases: 7. This CDR3 has 16 residues.

This clonotype was observed many times. This chain connects TRBV5-5 to TRBJ2-3; 9 nucleotides match TRBD1. CDR1 SGHKS and CDR2 YYEKEE come from the germline V gene (reference sequence). The CDR3 consists of 16 residues. V lost 1 base to trimming and J lost 4 bases; unmatched junction nucleotides: 7. CDR3 DNA sequence: TGTGCCAGCAGCTTGAGGGGGGGACAGGGAGCAGATACGCAGTATTTT. This translates into CASSLRGGQGADTQYF.

The CDR3 here is CSVEVAGAVQETQYF. CDR3 DNA: TGCAGCGTTGAGGTTGCGGGAGCGGTCCAAGAGACCCAGTACTTC. The genes are TRBV29-1 and TRBJ2-5, with 7 nucleotides matching TRBD2. The CDR3 is 15 residues long. The V gene's germline CDR1 is SQVTM and CDR2 ANQGSEA. Trimming at V came to 3 bases and at J to 1 base, leaving 8 bases not matched to a gene.

This clonotype showed up just once. The chain has TRBV5-1 and TRBJ1-4; D possibly corresponds to TRBD1 (6 bases). V lost 5 bases and J lost 3, with 14 bases in between. From germline, CDR1 is SGHRS and CDR2 YFSETQ. The CDR3 totals 15 residues. This CDR3 reads CASSGQTSANEKLFF. The CDR3 region has the DNA TGCGCCAGCAGTGGACAGACCTCAGCTAATGAAAAACTGTTTTTT.

Notes on this clonotype: A read error may be the cause here, since a much bigger clone is one base away. The CDR3 carries no conserved terminal phenylalanine or tryptophan, so it likely arises from a read error. The chain uses TRBV12-3 or TRBV12-4 and TRBJ2-3; 8 nucleotides line up with TRBD2. The CDR3 spans 14 residues. The junction had 1 base not matched to a gene; V was cut back by 1 base and J by 4 bases. CDR3 sequence reads: CASSLVGRADTQYL. The DNA of the CDR3 is TGTGCCAGCAGTTTAGTCGGGAGGGCAGATACGCAGTATTTG.

This CDR3 is CASSYRPEGDSGANVLTF. The DNA for the CDR3 is TGTGCCAGCAGTTACCGCCCAGAAGGGGACTCTGGGGCCAACGTCCTGACTTTC. This rearrangement joins TRBV6-2 or TRBV6-3 to TRBJ2-6, with D possibly being TRBD1 (5 bases). V was clipped by 2 bases and J by 0 bases, with 14 bases between them. Per the germline V gene, CDR1 is MNHEY and CDR2 is SVGEGT. CDR3 length equals 18 residues.

This clonotype has a handful of counts. The V gene is TRBV5-1, the J gene TRBJ1-2, with TRBD1 matching 8 bases. Germline-derived CDR1 and CDR2 are SGHRS and YFSETQ. Unmatched junction bases numbered 6, after V lost 4 bases and J lost 4 bases. The CDR3 is 14 amino acids. The CDR3 region is CASSDRGAGYGYTF. In nucleotides, the CDR3 is TGCGCCAGCAGCGACAGGGGTGCGGGCTATGGCTACACCTTC.

V and J are TRBV6-5 and TRBJ2-3; either TRBD1 or TRBD2 may supply D (5 bases each). CDR1 is MNHEY, CDR2 SVGAGI, per germline. The CDR3 consists of 15 residues. Trimming removed 6 bases from V and 2 bases from J, with 15 bases in between. CDR3 nucleotide sequence: TGTGCCAGCAGGGCCGGGACGTTTACCACAGATACGCAGTATTTT. Translated, it gives CASRAGTFTTDTQYF.

This clonotype was picked up a small number of times. This chain uses TRBV7-3 with TRBJ1-1; D not resolved. Per germline, CDR1 SGHTA and CDR2 FQGTGA. The CDR3 runs 13 residues. Trimming stripped 0 bases from V and 8 bases from J, with 10 bases between. In DNA form, the CDR3 reads TGTGCCAGCAGCTTAACGTTCACAGACGAAGCTTTCTTT. This codes for CASSLTFTDEAFF. The entire variable domain, with the rest obtained from reference TRBV7-3 and TRBJ1-1, is as follows: GAGVSQTPSNKVTEKGKYVELRCDPISGHTALYWYRQSLGQGPEFLIYFQGTGAADDSGLPNDRFFAVRPEGSVSTLKIQRTERGDSAVYLCASSLTFTDEAFFGQGTRLTVV.

V usage is TRBV12-3 or TRBV12-4 and J usage is TRBJ2-1; a possible D gene is TRBD1 (6 bases). V lost 5 bases and J lost 3, with 11 bases in between. The CDR3 loop spans 14 amino acids. The CDR3 sequence is CASSGRDNYNEQFF. The CDR3 DNA is TGTGCCAGCAGTGGCCGGGACAACTACAATGAGCAGTTCTTC.

V usage is TRBV13 and J usage is TRBJ2-7, with 7 bases lining up with TRBD2. The germline V gene has CDR1 PRHDT and CDR2 FYEKMQ (reference sequence). The CDR3 contains 15 residues. After removal of 4 bases from V and 3 bases from J, the junction contained 9 bases not matched to a gene. CDR3 coding DNA: TGTGCCAGCAGCTCCCCCTCGGCGGGGGACTACGAGCAGTACTTC. Protein product: CASSSPSAGDYEQYF.

This clonotype has more than one count but fewer than ten. This CDR3 is CASSLVGEIKGNEQFF. For the CDR3, the DNA is TGTGCCAGCAGCTTAGTTGGCGAGATCAAGGGGAATGAGCAGTTCTTC. The chain joins TRBV7-2 to TRBJ2-1; D possibly corresponds to TRBD1 (5 bases). This CDR3 has 16 residues. Germline V lookup: CDR1 SGHTA, CDR2 FQGNSA. The V end was cut by 1 base, the J end by 7 bases, with 17 bases between.

The chain has TRBV7-2 and TRBJ2-2; possible D gene TRBD1, 5 bases. V was clipped by 5 bases and J by 1 base, with 11 bases between them. The CDR3 totals 15 residues. The germline V gene has CDR1 SGHTA and CDR2 FQGNSA. The CDR3 sequence: CASSLRQWNTGELFF. The CDR3, as DNA: TGTGCCAGCAGCCTGAGACAGTGGAACACCGGGGAGCTGTTTTTT.

V usage is TRBV30 and J usage is TRBJ2-7, with D possibly matching TRBD2 (5 bases). Between the trimmed V and J ends, which lost 4 bases and 2 bases, there was a span of 12 bases. Per the germline V gene, CDR1 is GTSNPN and CDR2 is SVGIG (reference sequence). This CDR3 comprises 13 residues. CDR3 loop: CAWNSGTTYEQYF. As DNA, the CDR3 is TGTGCCTGGAACAGCGGAACCACCTACGAGCAGTACTTC. The full variable domain, its missing parts supplied by reference TRBV30 and TRBJ2-7, is SQTIHQWPATLVQPVGSPLSLECTVEGTSNPNLYWYRQAAGRGLQLLFYSVGIGQISSEVPQNLSASRPQDRQFILSSKKLLLSDSGFYLCAWNSGTTYEQYFGPGTRLTVT.

Details on this clonotype: At one boundary the junction diverges from the germline segment, which might be a read error. This rearrangement joins TRBV20-1 to TRBJ2-7; 8 bases align to TRBD1. This CDR3 contains 14 residues. Germline V gene data show CDR1 as DFQATT and CDR2 as SNEGSKA (reference sequence). The CDR3 region has the DNA TGCAGTGTCTGCTGCAGGGGGCCTTCCTCCGAGCAGTACTTC. It translates to CSVCCRGPSSEQYF.

V gene TRBV5-1 combines with J gene TRBJ2-3; TRBD2 agrees at 12 bases. This CDR3 comprises 15 residues. The germline V gene has CDR1 SGHRS and CDR2 YFSETQ. Trimming took 0 bases from V and 5 from J; bases not matched to a gene: 1. Here the CDR3 reads CASSLATSGRDTQYF. The CDR3 bases are TGCGCCAGCAGCTTGGCGACTAGCGGGAGAGATACGCAGTATTTT.

The chain recombines TRBV4-3 with TRBJ2-1, with D unresolved. V dropped 0 bases and J dropped 4 bases, with 10 bases sitting between them. This CDR3 comprises 15 residues. Germline lookup yields CDR1 LGHNA and CDR2 YSLEER. The CDR3 nucleotides are TGCGCCAGCAGCCAAGATCGGAAAGGGTACAATGAGCAGTTCTTC. Its translation: CASSQDRKGYNEQFF.

This clonotype was seen more than once but under ten times. The chain uses TRBV27 and TRBJ2-5, with 9 positions matching TRBD2. This CDR3 comprises 16 residues. The junction had 3 bases not matched to a gene; V was cut back by 1 base and J by 0 bases. Germline lookup yields CDR1 MNHEY and CDR2 SMNVEV (reference sequence). The CDR3 DNA follows: TGTGCCAGCAGTTTATTCGCGGGAGGGTACCAAGAGACCCAGTACTTC. It yields the protein CASSLFAGGYQETQYF.

The chain combines TRBV24-1 with TRBJ1-5, with D possibly being TRBD1 (6 bases). The germline gives CDR1 KGHDR, CDR2 SFDVKD. V was trimmed by 4 bases and J by 6 bases, leaving 15 bases between them. The CDR3 runs 15 residues. CDR3 protein: CATSDQTGPGQPQHF. Written as DNA, the CDR3 is TGTGCCACCAGTGACCAGACAGGTCCGGGTCAGCCCCAGCATTTT.

CDR3 loop: CARRGYNEQFF. CDR3 in DNA: TGTGCCCGCCGGGGATACAATGAGCAGTTCTTC. This chain joins TRBV9 and TRBJ2-1, with a weak D call TRBD2 (5 bases). V was pared by 10 bases and J by 4 bases, with 9 bases between. This CDR3 is 11 amino acids long. Germline V gene sequence: CDR1 SGDLS, CDR2 YYNGEE.

This sequence joins TRBV4-1 and TRBJ1-5, with 8 bases fitting TRBD1. Germline lookup yields CDR1 MGHRA and CDR2 YSYEKL. The CDR3 has 14 residues. J gave up 7 bases and V 5 bases, and 7 bases lay outside the gene matches. CDR3 sequence reads: CASSSQGAQQPQHF. Here the CDR3 DNA reads TGCGCCAGCAGCTCGCAGGGGGCTCAGCAGCCCCAGCATTTT.

The chain has TRBV12-3 or TRBV12-4 and TRBJ2-1; 9 positions match TRBD1. The CDR3 sequence is 15 residues long. V shed 4 bases, J shed 7 bases, and the junction held 8 bases outside the gene matches. In nucleotides, the CDR3 is TGTGCCAGCAGTTCGCCCGGACAGGGGCGGAATGAGCAGTTCTTC. It yields the protein CASSSPGQGRNEQFF.